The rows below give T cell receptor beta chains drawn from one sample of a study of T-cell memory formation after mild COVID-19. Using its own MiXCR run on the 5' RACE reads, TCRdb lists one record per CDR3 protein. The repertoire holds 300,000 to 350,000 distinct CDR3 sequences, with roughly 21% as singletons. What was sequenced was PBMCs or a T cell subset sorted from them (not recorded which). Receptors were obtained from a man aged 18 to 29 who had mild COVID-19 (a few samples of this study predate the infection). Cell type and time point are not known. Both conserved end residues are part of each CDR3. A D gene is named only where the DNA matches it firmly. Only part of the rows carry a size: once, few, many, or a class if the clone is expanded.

CASSQGADLFDEKLFF | TGCGCCAGCAGCCAGGGGGCGGACCTTTTTGATGAAAAACTGTTTTTT | TRBJ1-4 | - | - | TRBV4-1
CASSVDRGRWYGYTF | TGTGCCAGCAGTGTAGACAGGGGGCGTTGGTATGGCTACACCTTC | TRBJ1-2 | TRBD1 | - | TRBV12-3/TRBV12-4
CASSIAITGTGEEKLFF | TGCGCCAGCAGCATTGCGATAACCGGGACAGGGGAGGAAAAACTGTTTTTT | TRBJ1-4 | TRBD1 | many | TRBV5-1
CASRTRDSYGYTF | TGTGCCAGCAGGACACGGGACAGCTATGGCTACACCTTC | TRBJ1-2 | TRBD1 | many | TRBV7-2
CASSWGAEPANQPQHF | TGTGCCAGCAGTTGGGGGGCAGAACCCGCCAATCAGCCCCAGCATTTT | TRBJ1-5 | - | - | TRBV12-3/TRBV12-4
CASSVSVGGARTDTQYF | TGTGCCAGCAGCGTCAGTGTCGGGGGGGCCCGGACAGATACGCAGTATTTT | TRBJ2-3 | TRBD2 | few | TRBV9
CASTTIPGPQHF | TGTGCCAGCACTACTATTCCGGGGCCCCAGCATTTT | TRBJ1-5 | - | few | TRBV2
CASSYLDSRNQPQHF | TGTGCCAGCAGTTACCTGGACAGCCGCAATCAGCCCCAGCATTTT | TRBJ1-5 | - | - | TRBV6-2/TRBV6-3
CASSIRRQGELNQPQHF | TGTGCCAGCAGCATCAGGAGACAGGGGGAACTCAATCAGCCCCAGCATTTT | TRBJ1-5 | TRBD1 | - | TRBV7-6
CASSQDILAGGYTDTQYF | TGCGCCAGCAGCCAAGATATCCTAGCGGGGGGATACACAGATACGCAGTATTTT | TRBJ2-3 | TRBD2 | many | TRBV4-3
CSASYTGPQNIQYF | TGCAGTGCTAGTTATACGGGACCTCAAAACATTCAGTACTTC | TRBJ2-4 | - | few | TRBV20-1
CASSAGTGNTEAFF | TGTGCCAGCAGCGCCGGGACAGGGAACACTGAAGCTTTCTTT | TRBJ1-1 | TRBD1 | many | TRBV7-9
CASSPGGRGITDTQYF | TGTGCCAGCAGCCCCGGGGGCAGAGGTATAACAGATACGCAGTATTTT | TRBJ2-3 | - | - | TRBV14
CASSQDRGAGNTIYF | TGTGCCAGCAGCCAAGATCGGGGGGCTGGAAACACCATATATTTT | TRBJ1-3 | - | - | TRBV4-2
CRPDNYGYTF | TGCAGGCCCGATAACTATGGCTACACCTTC | TRBJ1-2 | - | few | TRBV20-1
CASSLFVAGGTETQYF | TGTGCCAGCAGCTTATTTGTGGCAGGGGGCACAGAGACCCAGTACTTC | TRBJ2-5 | TRBD1 | - | TRBV7-9
CASSLLLAGGRTGELFF | TGTGCCAGCAGCTTGCTCCTAGCGGGGGGCAGGACCGGGGAGCTGTTTTTT | TRBJ2-2 | TRBD2 | many | TRBV5-6
CSASNNYGYTF | TGCAGTGCTAGTAATAACTATGGCTACACCTTC | TRBJ1-2 | - | - | TRBV20-1
CASSPDRASYNEQFF | TGTGCCAGCAGCCCCGACAGGGCCTCCTACAATGAGCAGTTCTTC | TRBJ2-1 | TRBD1 | - | TRBV3-1
CASSPGTGVTEAFF | TGTGCCAGCAGCCCTGGGACAGGGGTTACTGAAGCTTTCTTT | TRBJ1-1 | TRBD1 | - | TRBV5-4
CASSLAPAGGGRNTIYF | TGTGCCAGCAGCTTGGCCCCTGCGGGAGGTGGAAGGAACACCATATATTTT | TRBJ1-3 | - | many | TRBV5-4
CSAWAAGSYNEQFF | TGCAGTGCTTGGGCGGCGGGCTCCTACAATGAGCAGTTCTTC | TRBJ2-1 | - | - | TRBV20-1
CASSPPGWVLSTDTQYF | TGTGCCAGCAGCCCACCTGGGTGGGTCCTTAGCACAGATACGCAGTATTTT | TRBJ2-3 | - | many | TRBV7-2
CASSQSTAGEQFF | TGTGCCAGCAGCCAATCGACAGCAGGTGAGCAGTTCTTC | TRBJ2-1 | - | - | TRBV14
CASSQGGTVAFF | TGTGCCAGCAGCCAAGGAGGAACAGTTGCTTTCTTT | TRBJ1-1 | - | few | TRBV3-1